Included here is one T cell receptor beta chain sequence, with context. The germline V gene has CDR1 SQVTM and CDR2 ANQGSEA. The CDR3 sequence is 14 residues long. With 1 base clipped from V and 6 bases from J, the junction kept 3 bases outside the gene matches. This entry is derived from a study of blood T cell repertoires in COVID-19. Study-wide context: Nucleic acid was either cDNA or gDNA, and it came from T cells, B-cell-depleted T cells, or PBMCs.

Here immunoSEQ multiplex PCR was the method, and the copy in TCRdb shows in-frame clones only, minus some. The sample records 30,000 to 45,000 clones, around 80% being singletons. Material: peripheral blood. The chain combines TRBV29-1 with TRBJ2-1; TRBD1 matches at 10 bases. The receptor was isolated from a man aged 55 to 69 with acute or convalescent COVID-19. The CDR3 nucleotides are TGCAGCGTTGAAGGACAGGGGGCGATCAATGAGCAGTTCTTC. As protein: CSVEGQGAINEQFF.